This entry lists 15 T cell receptor beta chains sequenced from one sample in a study of cytomegalovirus exposure and HLA in healthy donors. PCR employed 60 Vbeta and 13 Jbeta primers. Using immunoSEQ multiplex PCR, the repertoire was profiled, and TCRdb retains in-frame clones only, with some absent. The sample holds 150,000 to 200,000 clones, 78% seen once. The sequencing sample was made of PBMCs. These receptors all stem from a male donor in good health and CMV-seronegative.

This clone has a handful of counts. The rearrangement joins TRBV10-3 to TRBJ2-5; 8 positions agree with TRBD2. Germline V gives CDR1 ENHRY, CDR2 SYGVKD. The CDR3 runs to 16 residues. V gave up 4 bases and J gave up 5 bases; unmatched junction bases: 12. The CDR3 DNA is TGTGCCATCAGTGGGTTGGAAGCGGGGGCGGGGGAGACCCAGTACTTC. This translates into CAISGLEAGAGETQYF.

The V call is TRBV7-2, the J call TRBJ2-5; no definite D call. V was cut by 4 bases and J by 2 bases, with 17 bases left in between. This CDR3 is 16 amino acids long. Germline V gene data show CDR1 as SGHTA and CDR2 as FQGNSA. The CDR3 protein is CASSYSVGLAQETQYF. CDR3 nucleotide sequence: TGTGCCAGCAGCTATTCCGTTGGCCTCGCACAAGAGACCCAGTACTTC.

The chain has TRBV5-8 and TRBJ1-2, with a weak D call TRBD1 (6 bases). The V end lost 3 bases, the J end lost 8 bases, and 20 bases lay between the germline ends. In germline, CDR1 is SGHTS, CDR2 YDEGEE. The CDR3 spans 15 residues. The CDR3 reads CASSWKTGVERGYTF. The CDR3 DNA sequence: TGTGCCAGCAGCTGGAAGACAGGCGTAGAGCGAGGCTACACCTTC.

J is TRBJ2-7 and V is TRBV7-9; TRBD1 might be the D (5 bases). Between the trimmed V and J ends, which lost 2 bases and 7 bases, there was a span of 18 bases. From germline, CDR1 is SEHNR and CDR2 FQNEAQ (reference sequence). The CDR3 covers 15 residues. The chain's CDR3 is CASSLLTQGTQEQYF. In DNA, the CDR3 is TGTGCCAGCAGCTTATTGACTCAGGGAACCCAGGAGCAGTACTTC.

The chain employs TRBV19 and TRBJ2-6, with TRBD1 matching 7 bases. Germline V CDR1 and CDR2: LNHDA, SQIVND (reference sequence). The length of the CDR3 is 17 residues. V shed 6 bases, J shed 0 bases, and the junction held 8 bases outside the gene matches. The CDR3 coding sequence is TGTGCCAGTAGCCCAGGGGGATTAACCTCTGGGGCCAACGTCCTGACTTTC. Protein sequence: CASSPGGLTSGANVLTF.

The chain uses TRBV19 and TRBJ1-5; D possibly corresponds to TRBD1 (6 bases). Looked up from germline, CDR1 is LNHDA and CDR2 is SQIVND (reference sequence). With 4 bases removed from V and 6 bases from J, the gap between germline ends came to 16 bases. The CDR3 totals 15 residues. CDR3 region: CASSTQGNSGQPQHF. The CDR3 DNA reads TGTGCCAGTAGTACCCAGGGGAACTCTGGTCAGCCCCAGCATTTT.

The chain joins TRBV11-2 to TRBJ2-3; 10 bases agree with TRBD2. The CDR3 has 15 residues. V shed 3 bases and J 4 bases; nucleotides not matched to a gene: 4. CDR1 is SGHAT, CDR2 FQNNGV, per germline. In DNA form, the CDR3 reads TGTGCCAGCAGCTTTAGCGGGAGGAGGTCAGATACGCAGTATTTT. Amino acids: CASSFSGRRSDTQYF.

The CDR3 nucleotides are TGTGCCACCAGCAGAGTCGCACTTAGCAATCAGCCCCAGCATTTT. The encoded protein is CATSRVALSNQPQHF. This rearrangement joins TRBV15 to TRBJ1-5; D is undetermined. V shed 1 base and J shed 0 bases, with 7 bases lying between them. This CDR3 is 15 amino acids long. Germline V gives CDR1 LNHNV, CDR2 YYDKDF (reference sequence).

J is TRBJ2-3 and V is TRBV7-2; TRBD2 matches at 10 bases. The V and J ends lost 5 bases and 1 base, in that order; junction bases with no gene match: 6. This CDR3 region has 16 residues. CDR1 and CDR2 (germline): SGHTA, FQGNSA. CDR3: CASSPLAGARTDTQYF. The CDR3 DNA sequence: TGTGCCAGCAGCCCTCTAGCGGGGGCCCGCACAGATACGCAGTATTTT.

The chain links TRBV7-2 to TRBJ2-7; 9 bases are shared with TRBD1. V trimming: 5 bases; J trimming: 2 bases; junction bases outside the gene matches: 7. The CDR3 length is 15 residues. The germline V gene encodes CDR1 SGHTA and CDR2 FQGNSA. In nucleotides, the CDR3 is TGTGCCAGCAGCGGGGACAGGGCCAATACCTACGAGCAGTACTTC. Translated: CASSGDRANTYEQYF.

In DNA form, the CDR3 reads TGCGCCAGCAGCCAAGTCGGACAGGGGACCGGGGAGCTGTTTTTT. Translation gives CASSQVGQGTGELFF. The V call is TRBV4-3, the J call TRBJ2-2, with TRBD1 identical over 9 bases. CDR1 is LGHNA and CDR2 is YSLEER in the germline V gene. With V trimmed by 1 base and J by 5 bases, 2 bases remained unmatched. CDR3 length: 15 residues.

V is TRBV2 and J is TRBJ1-3; D not certain. Trimming shortened V by 7 bases and J by 0 bases, and 7 bases separated the two germline ends. Germline V gene lookup returns CDR1 SNHLY and CDR2 FYNNEI. There are 13 residues in the CDR3. CDR3 bases: TGTGCCAGCACCGGGGTCTCTGGAAACACCATATATTTT. Translating gives CASTGVSGNTIYF.

The chain carries TRBV28 and TRBJ2-3; 7 bases map to TRBD2. The length of the CDR3 is 12 residues. V was clipped by 2 bases and J by 8 bases; unmatched bases: 1. Germline assignment: CDR1 MDHEN and CDR2 SYDVKM. The CDR3 sequence is CASSLGRATQYF. CDR3 DNA sequence: TGTGCCAGCAGTTTAGGGAGGGCTACGCAGTATTTT. Looking up the rest from reference TRBV28 and TRBJ2-3 gives the full variable domain: DVKVTQSSRYLVKRTGEKVFLECVQDMDHENMFWYRQDPGLGLRLIYFSYDVKMKEKGDIPEGYSVSREKKERFSLILESASTNQTSMYLCASSLGRATQYFGPGTRLTVL.

The chain is built from TRBV27 and TRBJ2-5; 7 bases fit TRBD2. The germline V gene has CDR1 MNHEY and CDR2 SMNVEV (reference sequence). The junction had 2 bases not matched to a gene; V was cut back by 0 bases and J by 7 bases. The CDR3 sequence is 13 residues long. The CDR3 is CASSLSQRGTQYF. The CDR3 DNA sequence: TGTGCCAGCAGTTTATCTCAGCGGGGGACCCAGTACTTC.

V is TRBV18 and J is TRBJ1-1, with a tentative D call TRBD1 (5 bases). V was clipped by 3 bases and J by 6 bases, with 11 bases between them. Germline V gives CDR1 KGHSH, CDR2 LQKENI. The CDR3 covers 13 residues. The CDR3 loop reads CASSPDSVAEAFF. The CDR3 DNA reads TGTGCCAGCTCACCCGACAGCGTGGCTGAAGCTTTCTTT.